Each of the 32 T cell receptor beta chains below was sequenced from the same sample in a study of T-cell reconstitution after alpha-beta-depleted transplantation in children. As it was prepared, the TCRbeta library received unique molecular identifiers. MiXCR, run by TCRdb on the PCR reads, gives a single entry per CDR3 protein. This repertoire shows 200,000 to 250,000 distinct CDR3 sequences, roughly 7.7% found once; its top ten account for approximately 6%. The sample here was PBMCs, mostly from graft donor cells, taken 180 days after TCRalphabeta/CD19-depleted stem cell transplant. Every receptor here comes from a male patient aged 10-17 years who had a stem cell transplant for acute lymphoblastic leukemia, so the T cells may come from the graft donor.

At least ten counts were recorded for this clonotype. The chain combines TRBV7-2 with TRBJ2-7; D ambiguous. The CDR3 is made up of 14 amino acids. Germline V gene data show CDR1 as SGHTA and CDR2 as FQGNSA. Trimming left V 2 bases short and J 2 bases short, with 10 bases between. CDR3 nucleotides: TGTGCCAGCAGCTTAATAGACGGAGCCTACGAGCAGTACTTC. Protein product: CASSLIDGAYEQYF.

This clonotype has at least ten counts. As DNA, the CDR3 is TGTGCCATCAGTCGGGGCCTGAACACTGAAGCTTTCTTT. Residues: CAISRGLNTEAFF. V gene TRBV10-3 combines with J gene TRBJ1-1, with D possibly being TRBD1 (5 bases). This CDR3 spans 13 amino acids. CDR1 is ENHRY, CDR2 SYGVKD, per germline. Trimming removed 5 bases from V and 0 bases from J, with 7 bases in between.

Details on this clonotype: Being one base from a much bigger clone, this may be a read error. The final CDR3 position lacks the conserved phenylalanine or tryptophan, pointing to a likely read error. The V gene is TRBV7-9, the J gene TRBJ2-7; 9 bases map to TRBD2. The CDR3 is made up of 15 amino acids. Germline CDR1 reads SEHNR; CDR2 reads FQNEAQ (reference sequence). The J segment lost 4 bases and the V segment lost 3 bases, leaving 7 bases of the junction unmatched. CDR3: CASSFLGGRAYEQYL. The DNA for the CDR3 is TGTGCCAGCAGCTTCCTTGGCGGGAGGGCTTACGAGCAGTACTTG.

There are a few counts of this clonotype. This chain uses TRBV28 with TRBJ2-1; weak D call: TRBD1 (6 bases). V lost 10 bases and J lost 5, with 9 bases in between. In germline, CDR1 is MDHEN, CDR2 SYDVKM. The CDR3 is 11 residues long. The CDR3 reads CATEGDNEQFF. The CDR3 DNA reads TGTGCCACCGAGGGGGACAATGAGCAGTTCTTC.

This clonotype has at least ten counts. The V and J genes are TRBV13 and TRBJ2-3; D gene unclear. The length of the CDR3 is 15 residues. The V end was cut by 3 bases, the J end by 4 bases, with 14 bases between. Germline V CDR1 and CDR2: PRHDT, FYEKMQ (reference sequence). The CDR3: CASSLHGSRPDTQYF. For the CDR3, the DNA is TGTGCCAGCAGCTTGCACGGGTCCCGGCCAGATACGCAGTATTTT.

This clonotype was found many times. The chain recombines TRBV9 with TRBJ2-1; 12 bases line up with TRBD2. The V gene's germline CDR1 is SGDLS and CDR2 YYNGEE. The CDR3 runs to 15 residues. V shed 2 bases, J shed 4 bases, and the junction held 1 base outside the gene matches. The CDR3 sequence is CASSVLAGGYNEQFF. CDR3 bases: TGTGCCAGCAGCGTTCTAGCGGGGGGGTACAATGAGCAGTTCTTC.

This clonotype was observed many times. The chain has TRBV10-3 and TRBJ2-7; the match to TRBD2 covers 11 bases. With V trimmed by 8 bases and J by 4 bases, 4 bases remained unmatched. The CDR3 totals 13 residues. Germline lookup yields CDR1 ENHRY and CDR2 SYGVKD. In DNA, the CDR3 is TGTGCCATCTCGGGACTAGCGGAATACGAGCAGTACTTC. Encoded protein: CAISGLAEYEQYF.

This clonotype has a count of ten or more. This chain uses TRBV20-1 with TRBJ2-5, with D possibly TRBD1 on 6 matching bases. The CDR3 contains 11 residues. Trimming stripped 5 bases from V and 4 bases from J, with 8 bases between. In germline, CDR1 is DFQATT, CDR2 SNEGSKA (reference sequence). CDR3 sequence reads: CSALQGETQYF. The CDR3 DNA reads TGCAGTGCTTTACAGGGAGAGACCCAGTACTTC.

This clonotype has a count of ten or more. CDR3 residues: CASSAQGGSPLHF. The CDR3 nucleotides read TGTGCCAGCAGTGCACAGGGGGGCTCACCCCTCCACTTT. The chain recombines TRBV6-2 or TRBV6-3 with TRBJ1-6, with 8 bases that match TRBD1. The J segment lost 10 bases and the V segment lost 5 bases, leaving 4 bases of the junction unmatched. Germline assignment: CDR1 MNHEY and CDR2 SVGEGT. CDR3 size: 13 residues.

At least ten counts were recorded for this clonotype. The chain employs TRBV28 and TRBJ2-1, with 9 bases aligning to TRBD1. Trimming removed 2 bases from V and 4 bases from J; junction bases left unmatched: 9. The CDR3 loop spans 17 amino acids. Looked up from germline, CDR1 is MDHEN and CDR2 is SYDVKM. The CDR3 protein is CASSLPLDRGEYNEQFF. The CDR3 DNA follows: TGTGCCAGCAGTTTACCCCTGGACAGGGGAGAATACAATGAGCAGTTCTTC.

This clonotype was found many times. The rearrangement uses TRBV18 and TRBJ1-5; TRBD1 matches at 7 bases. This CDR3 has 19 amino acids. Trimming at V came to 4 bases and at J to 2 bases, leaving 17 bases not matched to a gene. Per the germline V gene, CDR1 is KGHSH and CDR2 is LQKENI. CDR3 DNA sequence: TGTGCCAGCTCACTCCGAATTCTCAAGAGGGGGCGCGGCAATCAGCCCCAGCATTTT. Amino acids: CASSLRILKRGRGNQPQHF.

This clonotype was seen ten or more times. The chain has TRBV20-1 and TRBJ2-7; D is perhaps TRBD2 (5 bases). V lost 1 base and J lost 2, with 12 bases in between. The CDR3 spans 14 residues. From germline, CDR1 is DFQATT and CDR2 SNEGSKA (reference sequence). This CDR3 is CSARVRGPPYEQYF. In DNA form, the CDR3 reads TGCAGTGCTAGAGTGCGAGGGCCTCCCTACGAGCAGTACTTC.

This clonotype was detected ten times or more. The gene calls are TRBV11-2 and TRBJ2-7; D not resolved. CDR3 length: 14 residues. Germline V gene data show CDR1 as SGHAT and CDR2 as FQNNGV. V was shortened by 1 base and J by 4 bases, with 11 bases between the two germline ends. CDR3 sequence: CASSLGVLAYEQYF. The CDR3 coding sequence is TGTGCCAGCAGCTTAGGAGTATTAGCTTACGAGCAGTACTTC.

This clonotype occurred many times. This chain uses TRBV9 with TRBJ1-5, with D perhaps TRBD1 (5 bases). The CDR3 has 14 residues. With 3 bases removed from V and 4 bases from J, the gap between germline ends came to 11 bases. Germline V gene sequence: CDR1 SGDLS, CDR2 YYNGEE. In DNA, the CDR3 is TGTGCCAGCAGCGCCGGGGGTTCTAATCAGCCCCAGCATTTT. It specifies CASSAGGSNQPQHF.

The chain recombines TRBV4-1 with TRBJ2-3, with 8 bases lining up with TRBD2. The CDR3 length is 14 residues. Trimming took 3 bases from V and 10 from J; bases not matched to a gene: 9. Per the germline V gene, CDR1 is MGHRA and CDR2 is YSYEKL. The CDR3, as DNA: TGCGCCAGCAGCCACGGCGAGCGGGAGTGGCCGCAGTATTTT. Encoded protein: CASSHGEREWPQYF.

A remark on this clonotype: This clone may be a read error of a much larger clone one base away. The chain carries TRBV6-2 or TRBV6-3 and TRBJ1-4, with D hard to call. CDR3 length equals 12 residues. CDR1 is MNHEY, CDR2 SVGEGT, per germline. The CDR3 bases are TGTGTCAGCAGTTACGTCGCGGGAAAACTGTTTTTT. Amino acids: CVSSYVAGKLFF.

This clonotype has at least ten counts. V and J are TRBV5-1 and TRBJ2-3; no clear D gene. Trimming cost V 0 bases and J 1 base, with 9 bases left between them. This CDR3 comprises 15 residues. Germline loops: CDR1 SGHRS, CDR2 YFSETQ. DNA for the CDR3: TGCGCCAGCAGCTTGGCGGTCTCGGGCACAGATACGCAGTATTTT. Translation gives CASSLAVSGTDTQYF.

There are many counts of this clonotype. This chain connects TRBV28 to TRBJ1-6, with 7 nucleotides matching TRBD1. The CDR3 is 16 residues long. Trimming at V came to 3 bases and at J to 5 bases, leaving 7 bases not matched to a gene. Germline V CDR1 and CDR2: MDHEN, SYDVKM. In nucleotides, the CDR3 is TGTGCCAGCAGTTTTTTATACAGGGGAGATAATTCACCCCTCCACTTT. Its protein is CASSFLYRGDNSPLHF. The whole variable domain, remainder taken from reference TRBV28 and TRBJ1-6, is DVKVTQSSRYLVKRTGEKVFLECVQDMDHENMFWYRQDPGLGLRLIYFSYDVKMKEKGDIPEGYSVSREKKERFSLILESASTNQTSMYLCASSFLYRGDNSPLHFGNGTRLTVT.

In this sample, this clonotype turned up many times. The DNA for the CDR3 is TGTGCCAGCAGCGTAGGGGAGGGACTAGCGGGAGGGAGGTACTACAATGAGCAGTTCTTC. Translated: CASSVGEGLAGGRYYNEQFF. The chain joins TRBV9 to TRBJ2-1, with 16 positions matching TRBD2. The V gene's germline CDR1 is SGDLS and CDR2 YYNGEE. The V segment lost 0 bases and the J segment 3 bases; nucleotides outside the gene matches: 9. CDR3 length: 20 amino acids.

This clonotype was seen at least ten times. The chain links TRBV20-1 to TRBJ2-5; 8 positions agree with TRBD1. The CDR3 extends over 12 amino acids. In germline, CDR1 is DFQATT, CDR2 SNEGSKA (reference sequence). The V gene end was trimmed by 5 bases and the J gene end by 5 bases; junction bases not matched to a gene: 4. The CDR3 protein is CSARQGRETQYF. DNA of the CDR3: TGCAGTGCTCGACAGGGGAGGGAGACCCAGTACTTC.

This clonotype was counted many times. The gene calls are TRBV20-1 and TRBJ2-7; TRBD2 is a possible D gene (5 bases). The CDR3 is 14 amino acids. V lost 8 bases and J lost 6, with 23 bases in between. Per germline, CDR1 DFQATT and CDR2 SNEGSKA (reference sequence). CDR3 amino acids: CSFTLGGTSGEQYF. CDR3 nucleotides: TGCAGTTTTACCCTCGGAGGAACGAGCGGCGAGCAGTACTTC.

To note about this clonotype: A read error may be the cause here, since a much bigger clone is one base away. CDR3 DNA sequence: TGTGCCAGCAGCTTAAAACCCCACACAGGGGCCAGCACAGATACGCAGTTTTTT. Translation: CASSLKPHTGASTDTQFF. J is TRBJ2-3 and V is TRBV7-3; 7 bases align to TRBD1. This CDR3 spans 18 amino acids. Germline CDR1 reads SGHTA; CDR2 reads FQGTGA.

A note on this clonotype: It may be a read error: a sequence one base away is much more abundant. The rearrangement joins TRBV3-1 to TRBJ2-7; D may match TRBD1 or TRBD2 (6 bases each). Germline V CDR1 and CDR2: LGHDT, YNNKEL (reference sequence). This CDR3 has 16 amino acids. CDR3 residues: CASSQGNRGLNYEQDF. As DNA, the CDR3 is TGTGCCAGCAGCCAAGGGAACCGGGGGCTTAACTACGAGCAGGACTTC.

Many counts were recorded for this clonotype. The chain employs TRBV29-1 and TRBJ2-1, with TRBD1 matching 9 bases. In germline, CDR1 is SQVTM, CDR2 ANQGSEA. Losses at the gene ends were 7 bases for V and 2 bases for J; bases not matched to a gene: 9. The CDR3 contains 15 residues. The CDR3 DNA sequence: TGCAGCGCGAAGGCGGGACAGGGACCCTACAATGAGCAGTTCTTC. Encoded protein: CSAKAGQGPYNEQFF.

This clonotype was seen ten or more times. CDR3 loop: CSAPLASEQYF. In nucleotides, the CDR3 is TGCAGTGCCCCTCTAGCCTCCGAGCAGTACTTC. The genes are TRBV20-1 and TRBJ2-7, with D possibly being TRBD2 (5 bases). Germline CDR1 is DFQATT and CDR2 is SNEGSKA (reference sequence). The CDR3 is 11 residues long. Trimming took 6 bases from V and 6 from J, leaving 12 bases between them.

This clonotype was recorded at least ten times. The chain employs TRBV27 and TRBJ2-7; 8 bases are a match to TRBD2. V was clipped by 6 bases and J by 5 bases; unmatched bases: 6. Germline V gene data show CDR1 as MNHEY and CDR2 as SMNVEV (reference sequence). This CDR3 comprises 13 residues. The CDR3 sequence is CASSRLAIDEQYF. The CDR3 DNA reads TGTGCCAGCAGCCGACTAGCGATCGACGAGCAGTACTTC.

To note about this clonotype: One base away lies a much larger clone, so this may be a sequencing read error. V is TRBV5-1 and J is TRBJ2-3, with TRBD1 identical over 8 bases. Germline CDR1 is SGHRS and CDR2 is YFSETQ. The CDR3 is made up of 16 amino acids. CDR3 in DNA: TGCGCCAGCAGCTTGGAGGGCAGGGGGCGAGGGGATAGGCAGTATTTT. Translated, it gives CASSLEGRGRGDRQYF.

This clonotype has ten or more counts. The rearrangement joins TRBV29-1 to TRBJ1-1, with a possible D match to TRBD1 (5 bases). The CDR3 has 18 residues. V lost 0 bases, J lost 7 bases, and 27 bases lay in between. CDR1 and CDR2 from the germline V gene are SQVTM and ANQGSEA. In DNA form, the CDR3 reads TGCAGCGTTGAAGATCGGGCCCCGGGACTCCCGATGGGGGTTGAAGCTTTCTTT. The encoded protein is CSVEDRAPGLPMGVEAFF.

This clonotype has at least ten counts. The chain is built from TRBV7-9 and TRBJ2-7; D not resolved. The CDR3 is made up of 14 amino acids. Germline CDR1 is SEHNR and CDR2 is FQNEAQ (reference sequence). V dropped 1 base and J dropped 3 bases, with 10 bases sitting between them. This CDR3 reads CASSLEAVNYEQYF. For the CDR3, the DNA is TGTGCCAGCAGCTTAGAGGCAGTCAACTACGAGCAGTACTTC. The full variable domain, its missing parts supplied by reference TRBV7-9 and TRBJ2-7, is DTGVSQNPRHKITKRGQNVTFRCDPISEHNRLYWYRQTLGQGPEFLTYFQNEAQLEKSRLLSDRFSAERPKGSFSTLEIQRTEQGDSAMYLCASSLEAVNYEQYFGPGTRLTVT.

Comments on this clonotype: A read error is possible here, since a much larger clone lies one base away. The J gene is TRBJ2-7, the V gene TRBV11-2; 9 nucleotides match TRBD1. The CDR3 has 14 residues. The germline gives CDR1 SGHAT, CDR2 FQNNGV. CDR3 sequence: CASSHRGRTYKQYF. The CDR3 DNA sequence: TGTGCCAGCAGCCACAGGGGGCGAACCTACAAGCAGTACTTC.

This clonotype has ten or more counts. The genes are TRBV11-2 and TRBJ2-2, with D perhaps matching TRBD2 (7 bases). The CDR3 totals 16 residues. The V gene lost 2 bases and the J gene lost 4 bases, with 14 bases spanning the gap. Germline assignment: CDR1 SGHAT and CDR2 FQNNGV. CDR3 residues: CASSLFGGQGTGELFF. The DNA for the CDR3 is TGTGCCAGCAGCTTATTCGGGGGGCAGGGCACCGGGGAGCTGTTTTTT.

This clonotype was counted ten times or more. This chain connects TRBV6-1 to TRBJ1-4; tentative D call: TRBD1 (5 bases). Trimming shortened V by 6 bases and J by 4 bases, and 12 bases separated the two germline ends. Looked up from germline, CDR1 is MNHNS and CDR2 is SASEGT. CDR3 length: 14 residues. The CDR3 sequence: CASRGGQRNEKLFF. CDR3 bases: TGTGCCAGCAGGGGCGGACAACGTAATGAAAAACTGTTTTTT.